This T cell receptor beta chain was recovered during a study of shared clonotypes between healthy human individuals. Study-level results: Tissue TCR repertoires likely differ from these blood-only repertoires.

This CDR3 spans 13 amino acids. CDR1 and CDR2 from the germline V gene are SNHLY and FYNNEI. On this clone itself: What it binds is not known.

Sequenced by immunoSEQ multiplex PCR; TCRdb stores in-frame clones only, minus some. The sample carries under 650,000 clones, approximately 95% recorded once. Sequencing was carried out using naive CD4+ T cells sorted from blood. As to subset: CD45RA+ positively selected. This rearrangement joins TRBV2 to TRBJ2-7; D is uncertain. This TCR came from a woman aged 30 to 39 in good health. CDR3: CASAAISSYEQYF. CDR3 nucleotides: TGTGCATCGGCAGCGATTAGCTCCTACGAGCAGTACTTC.